The T cell receptor (beta chain) under discussion was sequenced for a study of blood T cell repertoires in COVID-19. For the study at large: COVID-19 samples from acute and convalescent phases originated in the United States, Italy and Spain.

This CDR3 has 15 amino acids. Germline V CDR1 and CDR2: SGHDT, YYEEEE. Trimming took 3 bases from V and 0 from J, leaving 13 bases between them. Assay: immunoSEQ multiplex PCR; the TCRdb copy retains only in-frame clones and omits some. The table shows some 97,000 clones, with approximately 90% occurring only once. This clonotype was obtained from a man aged 50-59 years with active COVID-19. V and J are TRBV5-6 and TRBJ2-7; D is perhaps TRBD1 (5 bases). The sequencing sample was made of peripheral blood. CDR3 residues: CASSWGWPSSYEQYF. The DNA for the CDR3 is TGTGCCAGCAGCTGGGGCTGGCCGAGCTCCTACGAGCAGTACTTC.